Below, 14 T cell receptor beta chains from the same sample are listed, as sequenced in a study of blood T cell repertoires in COVID-19. Repertoires were generated with immunoSEQ multiplex PCR, while TCRdb's copy carries only in-frame clones and drops some. The sample carries 75,000 to 100,000 clones, roughly four fifths recorded once. The sequenced sample consisted of peripheral blood. The receptors shown here come from a man aged 45 to 65 with active or convalescent COVID-19.

This chain connects TRBV19 to TRBJ1-2, with no clear D. Germline loops: CDR1 LNHDA, CDR2 SQIVND (reference sequence). Trimming cost V 11 bases and J 5 bases, with 18 bases left between them. The CDR3 totals 13 residues. The CDR3 DNA reads as TGTGCCGTTCGACTTGAGGCGGGGTATGGCTACACCTTC. Its translation is CAVRLEAGYGYTF.

This chain joins TRBV28 and TRBJ2-1; 7 bases are a match to TRBD2. This CDR3 comprises 16 residues. J gave up 3 bases and V 5 bases, and 10 bases lay outside the gene matches. Per germline, CDR1 MDHEN and CDR2 SYDVKM. The CDR3 loop is CASSPQRAGRYNEQFF. In DNA, the CDR3 is TGTGCCAGCAGTCCCCAAAGAGCGGGGCGCTACAATGAGCAGTTCTTC.

The chain uses TRBV7-2 and TRBJ2-2, with D maybe TRBD2 (5 bases). CDR3 size: 14 residues. The germline gives CDR1 SGHTA, CDR2 FQGNSA. Trimming stripped 0 bases from V and 5 bases from J, with 7 bases between. The CDR3 nucleotides are TGTGCCAGCAGCTTAGCGCGAGGGACCGGGGAGCTGTTTTTT. This translates into CASSLARGTGELFF.

V is TRBV10-3 and J is TRBJ2-3; 7 nucleotides line up with TRBD2. Unmatched junction bases numbered 7, after V lost 4 bases and J lost 3 bases. The CDR3 length is 15 residues. CDR1 and CDR2 (germline): ENHRY, SYGVKD. CDR3 DNA sequence: TGTGCCATCAGTGGGCAAGCGGGGAAGACAGATACGCAGTATTTT. Its translation: CAISGQAGKTDTQYF.

The V call is TRBV5-1, the J call TRBJ1-6, with D possibly matching TRBD1 (5 bases). The CDR3 extends over 14 amino acids. Germline lookup yields CDR1 SGHRS and CDR2 YFSETQ. Trimming shortened V by 4 bases and J by 0 bases, and 5 bases separated the two germline ends. In DNA form, the CDR3 reads TGCGCCAGCAGCGACAGCTCCTATAATTCACCCCTCCACTTT. Protein: CASSDSSYNSPLHF.

V is TRBV10-2 and J is TRBJ2-3; D is possibly TRBD1 (6 bases). The CDR3 totals 15 residues. The V gene's germline CDR1 is WSHSY and CDR2 SAAADI. V was shortened by 6 bases and J by 3 bases, with 16 bases between the two germline ends. The CDR3 sequence is CASRSDSGGTDTQYF. The CDR3 nucleotides read TGCGCCAGCAGATCGGACAGCGGAGGTACAGATACGCAGTATTTT.

This sequence joins TRBV5-8 and TRBJ2-3; 7 nucleotides agree with TRBD1. V gave up 3 bases and J gave up 0 bases; unmatched junction bases: 7. The CDR3 has 16 amino acids. CDR1 is SGHTS and CDR2 is YDEGEE in the germline V gene. The CDR3 DNA reads TGTGCCAGCAGCTCCGGACAGGACCCGAGCACAGATACGCAGTATTTT. It translates to CASSSGQDPSTDTQYF.

This clone was detected only once. The J gene is TRBJ2-5, the V gene TRBV30; TRBD2 agrees at 9 bases. The CDR3 runs 14 residues. Germline V gene sequence: CDR1 GTSNPN, CDR2 SVGIG (reference sequence). V trimming: 2 bases; J trimming: 5 bases; junction bases outside the gene matches: 6. The CDR3 spells CAWSFGSGGETQYF. The CDR3 coding sequence is TGTGCCTGGAGTTTTGGTAGCGGGGGCGAGACCCAGTACTTC.

V gene TRBV6-5 combines with J gene TRBJ1-5; 7 nucleotides line up with TRBD1. The CDR3 consists of 14 residues. The ends lost 8 bases at V and 2 bases at J; junction bases unmatched: 6. Germline V gene data show CDR1 as MNHEY and CDR2 as SVGAGI. CDR3 nucleotide sequence: TGTGCCAGCTTGCGACAGGGTGGCAATCAGCCCCAGCATTTT. Residues: CASLRQGGNQPQHF.

This sequence joins TRBV27 and TRBJ1-1; the D gene is possibly TRBD1 (6 bases). Germline CDR1 reads MNHEY; CDR2 reads SMNVEV (reference sequence). The CDR3 runs to 14 residues. Trimming left V 5 bases short and J 5 bases short, with 15 bases between. CDR3 DNA sequence: TGTGCCAGCAGTCCCCGGCAGGGGAGAACTGAAGCTTTCTTT. Its translation is CASSPRQGRTEAFF.

The CDR3 DNA reads as TGTGCCAGCAGTCAGGACGGGATCGGCAATCAGCCCCAGCATTTT. The encoded protein is CASSQDGIGNQPQHF. The V call is TRBV6-4, the J call TRBJ1-5; no clear D. The ends were cut back, 5 bases at V and 2 bases at J, with 13 bases in the middle. CDR3 length equals 15 residues. Germline CDR1 reads MRHNA; CDR2 reads SNTAGT.

This clone is a singleton in its sample. The chain combines TRBV6-5 with TRBJ1-1, with TRBD1 identical over 7 bases. The CDR3 has 13 residues. Germline V gives CDR1 MNHEY, CDR2 SVGAGI. V shed 7 bases and J 8 bases; nucleotides not matched to a gene: 10. The CDR3: CASMRTGTAEAFF. CDR3 nucleotide sequence: TGTGCCAGCATGCGAACAGGGACAGCCGAAGCTTTCTTT.

The V gene is TRBV4-3, the J gene TRBJ1-4; D gene ambiguous. CDR1 is LGHNA and CDR2 is YSLEER in the germline V gene. The CDR3 is made up of 15 amino acids. Trimming removed 3 bases at V and 7 bases at J, with 15 bases between. The CDR3 region is CASSQGAVAGEKLFF. The CDR3 DNA sequence: TGCGCCAGCAGCCAGGGCGCAGTTGCGGGTGAAAAACTGTTTTTT.

This clone appeared once. The chain combines TRBV4-2 with TRBJ1-3, with 9 bases lining up with TRBD1. CDR3 length equals 18 residues. Trimming removed 0 bases from V and 0 bases from J; junction bases left unmatched: 6. Germline assignment: CDR1 LGHNA and CDR2 YNFKEQ. The CDR3 loop is CASSQDGDRAFSGNTIYF. CDR3 in DNA: TGTGCCAGCAGCCAAGATGGGGACAGGGCCTTCTCTGGAAACACCATATATTTT.